This note documents a single TCR beta chain sequence. This clone came up a few times. It has no known antigen specificity. No much larger clone exists at a distance of one base, and base qualities are not known. Patients with a history of autoimmune disease or receiving systemic immunosuppression were excluded from the trial. In every dose cohort, peripheral blood was drawn for TCR sequencing at baseline, cycle 4 day 1, and cycle 7 day 1. The samples were drawn from a first-in-human, open-label, multicenter phase I dose-escalation trial of ivuxolimab. Adults with locally advanced or metastatic melanoma, renal cell, hepatocellular, or head and neck squamous cell carcinoma were enrolled in the trial. Before TCR sequencing, CD4+ T cells and CD8+ T cells were sorted from peripheral blood as separate populations. The data were obtained in a study of OX40 agonist ivuxolimab in advanced cancers. General notes on the study: Ivuxolimab, which targeted the costimulatory receptor OX40 (CD134), was an agonistic, fully human IgG2 monoclonal antibody. Intravenous ivuxolimab was administered to patients every 2 weeks at six dose levels: 0.01, 0.1, 0.3, 1.5, 3 and 10 mg/kg. Among the roughly 52 dose-escalation patients, around 19 had hepatocellular carcinoma, 15 melanoma, 9 renal cell carcinoma and 9 head and neck cancer. In the dose-escalation cohort, approximately 82% of patients were male, and the mean age was around 65 years with a range of about 20 to 90. Patients were allowed to have had prior anti-PD-1, anti-PD-L1 or anti-CTLA-4 therapy, and approximately 39% of the dose-escalation patients had been treated with checkpoint inhibitors. Partial responses were achieved by three dose-escalation patients, of whom one had hepatocellular carcinoma and two had cutaneous melanoma. The point of sequencing TCRbeta in the periphery was to test whether ivuxolimab changed TCR sequence diversity and drove clonal T-cell expansion. The paper covers the monotherapy dose-escalation part of the phase I ivuxolimab trial, which included N of about 50 patients. What the research found in general, with its limitations: Low levels of normalized T-cell clonal expansion were also seen in some nonresponding patients. After ivuxolimab, CD8+ T cells had more expanded clones than CD4+ T cells on average. The antigen specificity of the peripheral T cells that underwent clonal expansion was not determined. In the 0.1-3.0 mg/kg groups, partial responders had among the lowest normalized peripheral clonal expansion, particularly in CD8+ T cells. Clonal expansion of both CD4+ and CD8+ blood T cells was observed from baseline to week 6 at doses 0.1 to 3.0 mg/kg.

To sequence the TCRbeta CDR3 region, genomic DNA was isolated from the sorted cells. The immunoSEQ Assay was used for sequencing of TCRbeta CDR3 regions. Not all clones reach the TCRdb copy of this immuneACCESS table, which keeps in-frame sequences only. Checked studies attribute under half of the gap to unresolved V genes and leave the rest unexplained. Across this sample there are 13,000 to 15,000 clones, with over 60% seen only once. About 32% of the sample is held by the ten biggest clonotypes. CDR1 and CDR2, per the germline V gene (reference sequence), are SEHNR and FQNEAQ. The CDR3 runs 15 amino acids, cysteine and phenylalanine included. Just CDR3 DNA is preserved here, 45 bases in frame from base 1. V is trimmed back by 5 bases and J by 2 bases, and the junction contains 3 bases that no gene match accounts for.

The specimen was CD4+ or CD8+ T cells sorted from blood, collected in a trial of the OX40 agonist ivuxolimab. The TCR sequence derives from an adult with an advanced solid tumor such as melanoma, head and neck, liver or kidney cancer. This sequence uses TRBV7-9 and TRBJ2-7, with 13 central nucleotides matching TRBD2. The CDR3 protein sequence reads: CASSTTSGRAYEQYF. The DNA reads as follows: TGTGCCAGCAGCACTACTAGCGGGAGGGCCTACGAGCAGTACTTC.